This record concerns one T cell receptor (beta chain) sequence. Its antigen is currently unknown. For the second PCR, which ran for about 6 to 11 cycles, a sample-barcoded 5' primer and a J-beta primer mix were used. TCRdb fed the 5' RACE reads into MiXCR, producing one record per CDR3 protein. The repertoire holds 1,500,000 or so distinct CDR3 sequences, under 55% seen once, with 4% in the top ten. There are 13 residues in the CDR3. From germline, CDR1 is LGHNA and CDR2 YSLEER. V was trimmed by 8 bases and J by 9 bases, leaving 14 bases between them. The data stem from a study of blood T cells in healthy people across ages. General study points: The diversity estimates, figures obtained from one million T cells, were considered underestimates.

Peripheral blood samples of around 9.5 milliliters were drawn from each donor. Input material: blood. The chain carries TRBV4-3 and TRBJ1-6; TRBD1 is a possible D gene (5 bases). This sequence originates from a woman younger than 30 in good health. CDR3 amino acids: CASARGVSSPLHF. The CDR3 bases are TGCGCCAGCGCCCGGGGGGTCAGTTCACCCCTCCACTTT.